The clone carrying this T cell receptor (beta chain) showed up just once. The antigen is undetermined. Clones were read by immunoSEQ multiplex PCR, and TCRdb kept only the in-frame ones, dropping some. The repertoire holds tens of thousands of clones, with under 95% as singletons. This sample is part of a study of T cell clones after liver transplantation. Study details: Three of the eight recipients were HCV-positive; the rest had non-autoimmune, non-viral transplant indications. Until 12-24 months post-transplant, subjects got standard immunosuppression and no induction.

CDR3 length equals 16 residues. The germline V gene has CDR1 SGHAT and CDR2 FQNNGV. Between the trimmed V and J ends, which lost 0 bases and 4 bases, there was a span of 13 bases. Overall study results and limits: Graft donor-reactive T cells possibly entered the graft instead of undergoing deletion. Compared with third party-reactive sequences, donor-reactive ones declined more, independent of withdrawal success.

The sequenced sample was CD8+ T cells from blood, obtained approximately 25 months after liver transplant. This receptor was obtained from a human patient who received a liver transplant. Among the T cells, some may be from the graft donor. The V call is TRBV11-2, the J call TRBJ2-1; D ambiguous. CDR3 residues: CASSLEPTQGYNEQFF. As DNA, the CDR3 is TGTGCCAGCAGCTTAGAGCCTACCCAAGGTTACAATGAGCAGTTCTTC.